Sequencing of this TCR beta chain was carried out in a study of shared clonotypes between healthy human individuals. Overall study: Researchers assigned three CD4 naive, three CD4 memory, two CD8 naive and one CD8 memory plate to each donor. Regarding the study as a whole: Generally, naive subsets (rather than memory subsets) showed larger estimated richness.

In regard to this clone: No antigen is known for it. Other DNA sequences from this sample encode an identical CDR3 as well.

Cells designated naive CD8 were CD45RO-negative and were positively selected for CCR7, with terminally differentiated effector memory CD45RA+ cells excluded. Donors were healthy HIV-negative adults without recent acute infections or vaccinations. The CDR3 is made up of 16 amino acids. V was trimmed by 2 bases and J by 2 bases, leaving 13 bases between them. CDR1 MNHNY and CDR2 SVGAGI come from the germline V gene (reference sequence). Original processing notes: ImmunoSEQ output lacked quality scores and full-length reads, limiting matched filtering. The method was immunoSEQ multiplex PCR; TCRdb's version includes in-frame clones alone and lacks a portion of them. V, J and clone size are taken as reported in that table, and D and trimming were inferred from the DNA itself. The repertoire holds fewer than 700,000 clones, with approximately 95% as singletons.

Source material: naive CD8+ T cells sorted from blood. V gene TRBV6-6 combines with J gene TRBJ2-1; D might be TRBD1 or TRBD2, each matching 5 bases. The sequence was obtained from a woman younger than 45 in good health. The CDR3 DNA reads TGTGCCAGCAGTTACGGGGGAGAGGGGACCTACAATGAGCAGTTCTTC. This gives the protein CASSYGGEGTYNEQFF.